The clone carrying this T cell receptor beta chain was seen ten or more times. Germline-derived CDR1 and CDR2 are SEHNR and FQNEAQ (reference sequence). The V end lost 5 bases, the J end lost 8 bases, and 7 bases lay between the germline ends. The CDR3 extends over 11 amino acids. This sample stems from a study of early T cells in non-severe SARS-CoV-2 infection. Across the study: Sequenced bulk RNA came from whole blood that was unsorted, and chains were unpaired.

Unique molecular identifiers (one per individual cDNA molecule) were attached. MiXCR, applied by TCRdb to the 5' RACE reads, yields one record per CDR3 protein. Among roughly 70,000 distinct CDR3 sequences, less than 20% were seen once, and the ten largest hold approximately 9%. The chain joins TRBV7-9 to TRBJ2-1, with D uncertain. This TCR was recovered from an adult who was a healthcare worker with PCR-confirmed SARS-CoV-2 infection or an uninfected control (not recorded which). The material sequenced was whole blood, taken at baseline. CDR3 sequence (DNA): TGTGCCAGCAGCAACCTGTATGAGCAGTTCTTC. Translation: CASSNLYEQFF.